Included here is one TCR beta chain sequence, with context. Its antigen is not known. Germline V gene lookup returns CDR1 SGHAT and CDR2 FQDESV (reference sequence). V shed 5 bases and J 8 bases; nucleotides not matched to a gene: 7. CDR3 length: 13 amino acids. Produced via immunoSEQ multiplex PCR; TCRdb's table is partial and in-frame only. This sample has roughly 140,000 clones, with approximately 86% found just once. The data derive from a study of T cell responses to AZD1222 COVID-19 vaccine. General study results and limits: Unmutated variant regions are reportedly the target of nearly half of TCRs that are spike-specific. Compared with day 0, the breadth and depth of the Spike-specific TCR repertoire rose significantly after two doses of AZD1222. The donors showed a predominance of white British ancestry and of females, with possible underestimation of clonal diversity.

This chain connects TRBV11-1 to TRBJ1-1; TRBD1 matches at 8 bases. This sequence originates from an adult in good health. The starting material was peripheral blood, obtained on day 0 of AZD1222 vaccination. In nucleotides, the CDR3 is TGTGCCAGCAGCCCAACAGGGGGGGAGGAAGCTTTCTTT. This gives the protein CASSPTGGEEAFF.